The clone carrying this T cell receptor (beta chain) was picked up many times. Its antigen is currently unknown. V shed 2 bases, J shed 2 bases, and the junction held 1 base outside the gene matches. CDR3 length equals 15 residues. These data belong to a study of human T cells and chemical hapten exposure. One entry per CDR3 protein, called by TCRdb with MiXCR from the RACE reads. The table includes over 35,000 distinct CDR3 sequences, roughly 10% detected once. Specified time point: pre-sensitization, week 0. Treatment of the sample: therapeutic diphenylcyclopropenone sensitization with weekly scalp DPC. Study-wide results and caveats: TCRs above 1 in 1000 frequency did not change with DPC sensitization.

This clonotype was sampled from a man younger than 45 with alopecia areata. Some clones in this sample may be carry-over from other donors' samples. The rearrangement links TRBV12-3 or TRBV12-4 to TRBJ2-3, with 10 bases that match TRBD2. The specimen was whole blood, collected in connection with sensitization to the hapten diphenylcyclopropenone (DPC). CDR3 sequence: CASSLLAGVTDTQYF. The DNA for the CDR3 is TGTGCCAGCAGTTTACTAGCGGGGGTCACAGATACGCAGTATTTT.